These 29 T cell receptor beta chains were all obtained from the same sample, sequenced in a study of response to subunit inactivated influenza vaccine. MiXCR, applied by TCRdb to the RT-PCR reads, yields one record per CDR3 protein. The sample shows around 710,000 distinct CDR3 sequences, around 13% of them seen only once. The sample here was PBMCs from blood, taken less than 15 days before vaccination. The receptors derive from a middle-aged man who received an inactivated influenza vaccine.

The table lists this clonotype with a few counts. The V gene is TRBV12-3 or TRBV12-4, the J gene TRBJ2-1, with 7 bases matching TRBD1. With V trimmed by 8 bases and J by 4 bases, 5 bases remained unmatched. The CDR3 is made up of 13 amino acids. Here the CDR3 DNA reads TGTGCCAGCCACGACAGGGCGTACAATGAGCAGTTCTTC. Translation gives CASHDRAYNEQFF.

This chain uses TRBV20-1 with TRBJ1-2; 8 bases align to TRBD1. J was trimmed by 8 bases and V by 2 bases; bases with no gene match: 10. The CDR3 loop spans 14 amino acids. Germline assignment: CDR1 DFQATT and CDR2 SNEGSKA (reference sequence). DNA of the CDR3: TGCAGTGCTAGATCTCAGGGGGCTCGGGGAGGCTACACCTTC. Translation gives CSARSQGARGGYTF.

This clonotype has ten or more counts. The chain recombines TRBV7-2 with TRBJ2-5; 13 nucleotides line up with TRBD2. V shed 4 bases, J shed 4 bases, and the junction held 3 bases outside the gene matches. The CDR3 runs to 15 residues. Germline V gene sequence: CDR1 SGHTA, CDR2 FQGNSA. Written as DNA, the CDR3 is TGTGCCAGCAGCTCAACTAGCGGGGGGGCAGAGACCCAGTACTTC. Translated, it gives CASSSTSGGAETQYF.

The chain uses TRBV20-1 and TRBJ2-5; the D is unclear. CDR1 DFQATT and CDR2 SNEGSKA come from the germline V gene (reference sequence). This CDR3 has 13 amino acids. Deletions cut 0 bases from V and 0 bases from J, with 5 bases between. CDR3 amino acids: CSAREANQETQYF. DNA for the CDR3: TGCAGTGCTAGAGAGGCAAACCAAGAGACCCAGTACTTC.

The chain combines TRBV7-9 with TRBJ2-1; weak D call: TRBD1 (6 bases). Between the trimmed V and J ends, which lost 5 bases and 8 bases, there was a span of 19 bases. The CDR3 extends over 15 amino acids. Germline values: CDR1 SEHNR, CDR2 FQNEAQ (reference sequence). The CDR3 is CASSPPGHSGDEQFF. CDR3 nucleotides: TGTGCCAGCAGCCCACCGGGACACTCAGGGGATGAGCAGTTCTTC.

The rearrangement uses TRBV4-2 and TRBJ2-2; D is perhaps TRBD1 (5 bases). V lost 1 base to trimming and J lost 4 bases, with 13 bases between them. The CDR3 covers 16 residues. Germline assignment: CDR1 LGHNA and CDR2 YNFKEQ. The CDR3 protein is CASSQGVTGATGELFF. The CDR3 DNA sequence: TGTGCCAGCAGCCAAGGTGTAACAGGAGCCACCGGGGAGCTGTTTTTT.

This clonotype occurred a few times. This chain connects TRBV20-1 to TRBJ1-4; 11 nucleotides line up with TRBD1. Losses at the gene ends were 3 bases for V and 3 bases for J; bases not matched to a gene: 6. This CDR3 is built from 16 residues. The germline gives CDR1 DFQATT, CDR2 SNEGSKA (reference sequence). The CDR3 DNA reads TGCAGTGCTAGCCCCGGACAGGGGGCTGCTAATGAAAAACTGTTTTTT. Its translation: CSASPGQGAANEKLFF.

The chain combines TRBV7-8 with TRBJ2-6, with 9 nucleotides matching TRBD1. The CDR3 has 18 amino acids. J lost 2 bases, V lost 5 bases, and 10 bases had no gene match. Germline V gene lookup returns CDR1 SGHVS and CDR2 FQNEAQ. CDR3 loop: CASSPRRDRAPGANVLTF. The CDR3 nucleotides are TGTGCCAGCAGCCCTCGCCGGGACAGGGCCCCTGGGGCCAACGTCCTGACTTTC.

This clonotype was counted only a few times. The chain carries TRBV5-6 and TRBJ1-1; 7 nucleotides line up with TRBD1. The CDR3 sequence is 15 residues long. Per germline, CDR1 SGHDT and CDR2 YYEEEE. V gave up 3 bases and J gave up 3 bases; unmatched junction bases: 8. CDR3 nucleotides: TGTGCCAGCAGCTCGTTCGACAGGGTCGACACTGAAGCTTTCTTT. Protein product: CASSSFDRVDTEAFF.

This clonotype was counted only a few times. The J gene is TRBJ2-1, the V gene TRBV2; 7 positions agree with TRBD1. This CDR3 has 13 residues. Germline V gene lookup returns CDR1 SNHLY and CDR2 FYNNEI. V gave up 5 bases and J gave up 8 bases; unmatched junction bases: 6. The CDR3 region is CASSRRGIDEQFF. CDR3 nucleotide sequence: TGTGCCAGCAGTCGCAGGGGGATCGATGAGCAGTTCTTC.

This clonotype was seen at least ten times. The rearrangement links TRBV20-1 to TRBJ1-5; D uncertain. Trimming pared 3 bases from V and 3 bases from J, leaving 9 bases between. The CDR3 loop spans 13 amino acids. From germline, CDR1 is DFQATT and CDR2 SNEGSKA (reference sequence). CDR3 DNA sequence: TGCAGTGCTAGTCGGGATTCCAATCAGCCCCAGCATTTT. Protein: CSASRDSNQPQHF.

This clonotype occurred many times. The CDR3 DNA follows: TGCGCCAGCAGCTTGGAAGGAGCCGGCGGGGAGCTGTTTTTT. Translated, it gives CASSLEGAGGELFF. The chain recombines TRBV5-1 with TRBJ2-2, with D unclear. CDR1 and CDR2 (germline): SGHRS, YFSETQ. The V end was cut by 0 bases, the J end by 7 bases, with 10 bases between. This CDR3 is built from 14 residues.

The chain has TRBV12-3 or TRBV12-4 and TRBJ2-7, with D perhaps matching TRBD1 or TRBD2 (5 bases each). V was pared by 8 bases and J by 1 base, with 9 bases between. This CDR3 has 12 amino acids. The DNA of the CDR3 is TGTGCCAGCCGAGGGGAGTCCTACGAGCAGTACTTC. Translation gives CASRGESYEQYF.

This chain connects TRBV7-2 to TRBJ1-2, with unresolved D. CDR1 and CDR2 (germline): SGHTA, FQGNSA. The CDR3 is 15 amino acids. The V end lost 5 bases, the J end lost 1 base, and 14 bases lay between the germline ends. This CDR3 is CASSPLTTSNYGYTF. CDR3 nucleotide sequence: TGTGCCAGCAGCCCATTGACGACAAGTAACTATGGCTACACCTTC.

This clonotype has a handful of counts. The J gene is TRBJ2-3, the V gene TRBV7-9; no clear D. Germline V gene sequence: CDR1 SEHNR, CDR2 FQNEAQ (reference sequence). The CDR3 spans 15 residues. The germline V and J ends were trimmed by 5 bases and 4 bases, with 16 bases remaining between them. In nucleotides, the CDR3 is TGTGCCAGCAGCCCGAATTCTATTGGGTCAGATACGCAGTATTTT. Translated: CASSPNSIGSDTQYF.

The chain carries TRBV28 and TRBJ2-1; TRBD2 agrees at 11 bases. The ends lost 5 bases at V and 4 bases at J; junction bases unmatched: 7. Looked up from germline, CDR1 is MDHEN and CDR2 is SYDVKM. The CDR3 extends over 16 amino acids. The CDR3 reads CASSTAGTSGYNEQFF. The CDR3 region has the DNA TGTGCCAGCAGTACGGCCGGGACTAGCGGTTACAATGAGCAGTTCTTC.

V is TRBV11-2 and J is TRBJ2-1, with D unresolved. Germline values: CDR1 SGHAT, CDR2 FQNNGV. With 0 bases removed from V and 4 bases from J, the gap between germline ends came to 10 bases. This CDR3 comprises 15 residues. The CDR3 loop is CASSLEEGPYNEQFF. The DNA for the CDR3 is TGTGCCAGCAGCTTAGAAGAAGGGCCATACAATGAGCAGTTCTTC.

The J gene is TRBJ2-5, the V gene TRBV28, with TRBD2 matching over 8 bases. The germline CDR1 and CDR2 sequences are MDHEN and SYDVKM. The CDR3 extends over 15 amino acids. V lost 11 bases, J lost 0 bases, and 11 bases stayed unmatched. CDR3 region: CAGAGGRTYQETQYF. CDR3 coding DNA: TGTGCCGGGGCGGGGGGTCGCACGTACCAAGAGACCCAGTACTTC.

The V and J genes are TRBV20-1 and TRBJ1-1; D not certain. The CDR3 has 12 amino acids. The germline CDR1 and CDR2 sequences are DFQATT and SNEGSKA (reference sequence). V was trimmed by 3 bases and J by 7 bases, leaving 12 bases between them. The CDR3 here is CSASVQLLEAFF. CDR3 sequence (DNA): TGCAGTGCTAGCGTGCAGCTACTTGAAGCTTTCTTT.

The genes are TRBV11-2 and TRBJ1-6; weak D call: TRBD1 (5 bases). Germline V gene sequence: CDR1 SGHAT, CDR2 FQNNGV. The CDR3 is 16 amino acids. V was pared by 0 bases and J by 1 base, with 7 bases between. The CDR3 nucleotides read TGTGCCAGCAGCTTAGAGGGGGTGTCCTATAATTCACCCCTCCACTTT. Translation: CASSLEGVSYNSPLHF.

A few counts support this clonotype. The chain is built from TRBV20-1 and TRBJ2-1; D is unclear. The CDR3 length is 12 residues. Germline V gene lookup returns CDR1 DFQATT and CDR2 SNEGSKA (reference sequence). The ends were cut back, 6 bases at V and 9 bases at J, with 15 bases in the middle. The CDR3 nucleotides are TGCAGTGCCAAGAGCATAGCTGTTGAGCAGTTCTTC. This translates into CSAKSIAVEQFF.

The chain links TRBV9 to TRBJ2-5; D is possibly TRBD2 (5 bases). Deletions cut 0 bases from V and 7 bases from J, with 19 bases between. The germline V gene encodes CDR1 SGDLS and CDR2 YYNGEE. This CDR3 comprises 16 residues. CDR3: CASSVDFRLAARTQYF. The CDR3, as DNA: TGTGCCAGCAGCGTAGATTTTCGTCTAGCCGCTCGGACCCAGTACTTC.

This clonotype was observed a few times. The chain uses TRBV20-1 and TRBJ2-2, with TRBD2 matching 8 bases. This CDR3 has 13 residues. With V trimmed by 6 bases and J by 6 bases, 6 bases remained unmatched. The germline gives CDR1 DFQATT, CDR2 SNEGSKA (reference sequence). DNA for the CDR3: TGCAGTGCCTTGGGGACTAGACCCGGGGAGCTGTTTTTT. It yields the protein CSALGTRPGELFF.

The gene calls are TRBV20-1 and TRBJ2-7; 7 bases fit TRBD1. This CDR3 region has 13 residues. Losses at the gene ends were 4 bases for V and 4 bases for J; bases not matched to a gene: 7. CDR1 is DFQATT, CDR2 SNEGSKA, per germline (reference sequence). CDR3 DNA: TGCAGTGCTAAAGGGGGCACCACTTACGAGCAGTACTTC. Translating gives CSAKGGTTYEQYF.

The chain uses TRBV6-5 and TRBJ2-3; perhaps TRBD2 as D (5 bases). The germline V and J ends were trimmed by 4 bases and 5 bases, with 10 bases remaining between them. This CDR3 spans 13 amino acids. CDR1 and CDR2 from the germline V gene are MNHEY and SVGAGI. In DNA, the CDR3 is TGTGCCAGCAGTTCGACCGCGGGAGATACGCAGTATTTT. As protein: CASSSTAGDTQYF.

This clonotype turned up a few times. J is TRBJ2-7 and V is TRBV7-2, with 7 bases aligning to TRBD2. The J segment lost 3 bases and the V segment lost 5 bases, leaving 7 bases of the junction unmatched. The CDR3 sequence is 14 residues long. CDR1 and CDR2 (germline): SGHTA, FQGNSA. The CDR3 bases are TGTGCCAGCAGCGTTACGGGGGGTATCTACGAGCAGTACTTC. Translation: CASSVTGGIYEQYF.

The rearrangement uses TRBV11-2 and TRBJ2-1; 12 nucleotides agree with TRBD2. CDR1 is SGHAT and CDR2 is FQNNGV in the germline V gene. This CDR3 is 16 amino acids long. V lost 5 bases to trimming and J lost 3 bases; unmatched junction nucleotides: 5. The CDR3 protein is CASSTRTSGIYNEQFF. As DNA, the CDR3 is TGTGCCAGCAGCACGAGGACTAGCGGGATCTACAATGAGCAGTTCTTC. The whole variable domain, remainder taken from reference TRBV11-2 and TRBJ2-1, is EAGVAQSPRYKIIEKRQSVAFWCNPISGHATLYWYQQILGQGPKLLIQFQNNGVVDDSQLPKDRFSAERLKGVDSTLKIQPAKLEDSAVYLCASSTRTSGIYNEQFFGPGTRLTVL.

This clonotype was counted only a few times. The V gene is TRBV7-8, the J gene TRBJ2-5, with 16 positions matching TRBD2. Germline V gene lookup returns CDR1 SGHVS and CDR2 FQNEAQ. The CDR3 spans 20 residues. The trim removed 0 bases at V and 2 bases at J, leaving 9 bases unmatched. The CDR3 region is CASSLAGLAGGIWGQETQYF. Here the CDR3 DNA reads TGTGCCAGCAGCTTAGCGGGACTAGCGGGGGGGATCTGGGGGCAAGAGACCCAGTACTTC.

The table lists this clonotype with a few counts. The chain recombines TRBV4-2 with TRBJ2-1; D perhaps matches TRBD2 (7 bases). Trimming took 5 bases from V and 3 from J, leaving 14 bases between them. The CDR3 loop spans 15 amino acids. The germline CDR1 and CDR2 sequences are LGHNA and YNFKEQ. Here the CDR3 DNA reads TGTGCCAGCAGCGGGGGGGGCAGCGGCTACAATGAGCAGTTCTTC. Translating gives CASSGGGSGYNEQFF.